These 22 T cell receptor beta chains came from one sample sequenced in a study of T cells expressing NK-cell markers. One entry per CDR3 protein, without DNA, is what TCRdb gives after re-calling the 5' RACE reads. The sample includes 200,000 to 300,000 distinct CDR3 sequences. The sequenced sample was blood T cells: a sorted CD56 or NKG2C T cell subset, CD4+ or CD8+ T cells, or bulk PBMC T cells (not recorded which). These receptors came from a woman between 18 and 69 years old in good health.

The chain links TRBV11-2 to TRBJ1-6. Germline-derived CDR1 and CDR2 are SGHAT and FQNNGV. The CDR3 totals 16 residues. The chain's CDR3 is CASSNSGSSYNSPLHF.

V usage is TRBV12-3 or TRBV12-4 and J usage is TRBJ1-1. The CDR3 contains 11 residues. CDR3 region: CASSFRTEAFF.

This rearrangement joins TRBV6-5 to TRBJ2-7; TCRdb's D call, TRBD1, is unchecked because there is no DNA. In germline, CDR1 is MNHEY, CDR2 SVGAGI. This CDR3 region has 13 residues. CDR3 region: CASSYSGTSEQYF.

The J gene is TRBJ2-1, the V gene TRBV7-2; with no DNA, the TCRdb D assignment of TRBD1 cannot be verified. This CDR3 is 14 amino acids long. Germline-derived CDR1 and CDR2 are SGHTA and FQGNSA. CDR3 sequence: CASSTQGLFNEQFF.

V usage is TRBV7-2 and J usage is TRBJ2-1; TCRdb calls TRBD1, which cannot be checked without DNA. There are 17 residues in the CDR3. Germline values: CDR1 SGHTA, CDR2 FQGNSA. CDR3 sequence: CASSPPGGAGPQNAQFF.

The chain is built from TRBV7-2 and TRBJ2-3; TCRdb outputs TRBD2, but without DNA this stays unchecked. Per the germline V gene, CDR1 is SGHTA and CDR2 is FQGNSA. This CDR3 region has 14 residues. This chain's CDR3 is CASTLAGVTDTQYF.

This chain uses TRBV7-3 with TRBJ2-4; TCRdb's D call of TRBD1 is untestable without DNA. Germline-derived CDR1 and CDR2 are SGHTA and FQGTGA. The CDR3 is 21 amino acids. CDR3 residues: CASSLKGGDSSLSVPKNIQYF.

CDR3 sequence: CASSLSSVGNQPQHF. The rearrangement uses TRBV11-2 and TRBJ1-5. The germline gives CDR1 SGHAT, CDR2 FQNNGV. The CDR3 has 15 amino acids. The whole variable domain, remainder taken from reference TRBV11-2 and TRBJ1-5, is EAGVAQSPRYKIIEKRQSVAFWCNPISGHATLYWYQQILGQGPKLLIQFQNNGVVDDSQLPKDRFSAERLKGVDSTLKIQPAKLEDSAVYLCASSLSSVGNQPQHFGDGTRLSIL.

The CDR3: CASTPRAGNQPQHF. This chain joins TRBV12-3 or TRBV12-4 and TRBJ1-5; the TRBD1 assignment by TCRdb is unverifiable without DNA. The CDR3 loop spans 14 amino acids.

V usage is TRBV4-2 and J usage is TRBJ2-4; the D call of TRBD2 rests on TCRdb alone, since no DNA is present to check it. Looked up from germline, CDR1 is LGHNA and CDR2 is YNFKEQ. The CDR3 length is 15 residues. This chain's CDR3 is CASSQEGGSKNIQYF.

CDR3 in amino acids: CASSPRQVTDTQYF. The rearrangement links TRBV7-2 to TRBJ2-3; TCRdb picks TRBD1, but there is no DNA to check that call. Germline assignment: CDR1 SGHTA and CDR2 FQGNSA. CDR3 length: 14 amino acids.

The J gene is TRBJ1-5, the V gene TRBV29-1; TCRdb's D gene call, TRBD1, goes unchecked for lack of DNA. Germline values: CDR1 SQVTM, CDR2 ANQGSEA. The CDR3 spans 13 residues. The chain's CDR3 is CSVRTGSNQPQHF.

V usage is TRBV7-9 and J usage is TRBJ2-2; the TRBD1 assignment by TCRdb is unverifiable without DNA. Germline CDR1 reads SEHNR; CDR2 reads FQNEAQ (reference sequence). CDR3 length: 16 amino acids. The CDR3 loop reads CASSSGQGENTGELFF.

The chain uses TRBV7-2 and TRBJ2-6; TCRdb calls TRBD1, which cannot be checked without DNA. Germline loops: CDR1 SGHTA, CDR2 FQGNSA. The CDR3 is 22 amino acids. CDR3 sequence reads: CASTSFGGATSLSLSGANVLTF.

V usage is TRBV2 and J usage is TRBJ2-1. Germline lookup yields CDR1 SNHLY and CDR2 FYNNEI. The CDR3 loop spans 11 amino acids. CDR3 sequence reads: CASEGALEQFF.

The chain carries TRBV7-8 and TRBJ1-4; TCRdb names TRBD1, which stays unverified in the absence of DNA. CDR3 size: 17 residues. CDR1 and CDR2 from the germline V gene are SGHVS and FQNEAQ. The CDR3 sequence is CASSLARTGLPNEKLFF. Together with reference TRBV7-8 and TRBJ1-4, the CDR3 gives the full variable domain: GAGVSQSPRYKVAKRGQDVALRCDPISGHVSLFWYQQALGQGPEFLTYFQNEAQLDKSGLPSDRFFAERPEGSVSTLKIQRTQQEDSAVYLCASSLARTGLPNEKLFFGSGTQLSVL.

The rearrangement uses TRBV18 and TRBJ2-7; TCRdb picks TRBD1, but there is no DNA to check that call. Germline assignment: CDR1 KGHSH and CDR2 LQKENI. The CDR3 totals 14 residues. This CDR3 is CASSPSRGYREQYF.

The J gene is TRBJ2-1, the V gene TRBV3-1; TCRdb lists TRBD1, though no DNA is available to test this call. This CDR3 region has 15 residues. The germline CDR1 and CDR2 sequences are LGHDT and YNNKEL (reference sequence). This chain's CDR3 is CASSWDRGRSNEQFF.

The chain employs TRBV2 and TRBJ2-1; TCRdb designates TRBD2, a call that cannot be tested without DNA. The germline V gene has CDR1 SNHLY and CDR2 FYNNEI. This CDR3 region has 13 residues. The CDR3 loop is CAIALREYNEQFF.

J is TRBJ2-2 and V is TRBV27; absent DNA, TCRdb's TRBD1 call cannot be checked. Germline assignment: CDR1 MNHEY and CDR2 SMNVEV (reference sequence). The CDR3 is made up of 14 amino acids. CDR3 residues: CARPTGVNTGELFF.

The genes are TRBV23-1 and TRBJ2-1; no DNA is available, so the TRBD1 call from TCRdb remains unchecked. TRBV23-1 is flagged as an ORF with uncertain function. The CDR3 is 16 residues long. The CDR3 loop is CASSQSGSWENNEQFF.

The rearrangement uses TRBV9 and TRBJ2-1; lacking DNA, the TRBD2 call made by TCRdb goes unchecked. This CDR3 contains 17 residues. Germline V lookup: CDR1 SGDLS, CDR2 YYNGEE. The CDR3 sequence is CASSLAGGDTSYNEQFF.